This T cell receptor beta chain appears in the sequencing data of a study of cytomegalovirus exposure and HLA in healthy donors (TCRdb year 2017). Broadly, across the study: An earlier analysis of approximately 640 of the donors reported approximately 290 Gb of sequence data and 117 million unique TCR beta sequences from about 179 million T cells. The later analysis used no new phenotypic data to find candidate immune exposures, relying instead on TCR beta sequences and their occurrence across donors. On average, about 200,000 unique TCR beta nucleotide sequences were sequenced per donor among 398 genotyped donors of the cohort, with 15% to 20% of those sequences being non-productive. Typing coverage differed by locus: A, B, C, DRB1 and DQB1 were typed in about 629-630 donors, DQA1 in around 500, DPA1 in 600 to 610, and DPB1 in just under 480. Donor age, sex, ethnicity and CMV serostatus were compiled together with the repertoire data. Every repertoire in the discovery cohort had been generated on one and the same sequencing platform. Of the 398 genotyped donors, approximately 80% fell in the genetic ancestry cluster associated with self-reported Caucasian donors. A later genetic analysis took genome-wide SNP genotypes for about 55% of the roughly 670 donors and used that subset as a discovery cohort. Several DR-DQ haplotypes were handled as single units for association and clustering because linkage in the cohort was strong. HLA typing covered class I and class II loci at four-digit resolution. To decide whether each TCR beta V gene segment behaved as functional or pseudogenic, an earlier analysis of 587 of the donors relied on high-throughput TCR beta sequencing. Besides the first cohort of roughly 700 subjects, a separate validation cohort made up of roughly 120 different subjects was used. The study was designed to test whether signatures of past pathogen exposure could be identified by cataloging public T cell receptors. Approximately 330 gigabases of sequencing data and tens of millions of unique TCR sequences made up an early release that covered under 750 HLA-typed donors. To predict cytomegalovirus infection status, the study brought together high-throughput TCR immunosequencing, statistical association of individual TCRs with disease status, and machine learning. A later analysis re-examined previously published TCR beta repertoires from around 670 donors and added high-resolution HLA genotyping to investigate patterns of TCR occurrence. The study used immunosequencing to profile the T cell repertoires of 600 to 850 subjects and linked those repertoires to cytomegalovirus serostatus. Study-wide conclusions, independent of this receptor: The authors suggested that the approach could potentially be generalized to other disease states and immunological phenotypes. In a later analysis, the rate of TCR association differed among HLA loci, with DRB1 alleles having the most associated TCRs and HLA-C alleles having the fewest. In vitro tests confirmed that three of the cytomegalovirus-associated TCR beta chains recognize cytomegalovirus antigens. A total of about 150 TCR beta chains were listed by the study as associated with cytomegalovirus. Only TCR beta chains were sequenced in this cohort, and the absence of alpha or paired-chain data limited detectable features. At a false discovery rate of 0.05, a later analysis linked roughly 17,000 TCR beta sequences to specific HLA alleles. Across donors, most TCR sequences were observed very rarely, whereas some public TCRs were present in many individuals. The 87-base-pair reads could not distinguish some IMGT-functional V segments, including TRBV6-2 and TRBV6-3, so those segments were excluded. The only immune exposure information available for the cohort was CMV serostatus. Correlated functional status among segregating V segments might reflect linkage disequilibrium, but an unknown experimental factor could not be ruled out. According to a later analysis, most CMV-associated TCR beta chains appeared to be HLA-restricted, and the HLA associations seemed to be driven largely by CMV exposure. The classifier was reported to diagnose cytomegalovirus status with high specificity and sensitivity in both the original cohort and the validation cohort. According to a later genetic analysis, donors in an Asian-associated ancestry cluster had fewer N-insertions in productive TCRs than the roughly 660-donor mean. In a later genetic analysis, a missense DCLRE1C variant was associated with V-gene and J-gene trimming of TCR beta chains, and the association was replicated in an independent cohort. Because counts were too low, 15 to 20 rarely observed V segments, including chromosome 9 orphons, were excluded from the earlier analysis of fewer than 650 of the donors. According to a later analysis, parvovirus B19, influenza, CMV and Epstein-Barr virus appeared linked to several top co-occurrence clusters. An earlier analysis of approximately 590 of the donors showed that most TCR beta V segments appeared in productive rearrangements either about 87% or about 30% of the time, which broadly matched IMGT annotations. Sequencing depth was assumed to be roughly uniform across donors in the presence/absence analyses, though that assumption may not hold. Because some donors lacked HLA typing at each locus, the association tests relied only on the typed subset. A further reported finding was that TCR beta sequences accurately predicted the HLA-A and HLA-B alleles for most subjects in the first cohort. Strong co-occurrence of HLA alleles, especially DR and DQ, made assigning TCR associations to individual alleles difficult. In a later analysis, HLA-associated TCR beta chains showed more clonal expansion and lower generation probabilities than non-associated chains that were equally common. A cluster of highly shared sequence variants was judged likely to represent a technical artifact of the sequencing pipeline.

The CDR3 contains 16 residues, cysteine and phenylalanine counted. Only the CDR3 DNA stays, 48 bases, in frame from base 1. Trimmed from V: 4 bases; trimmed from J: 7 bases; junction bases lacking a gene match: 9. As encoded in the germline V gene, CDR1 is SGHTS while CDR2 is YDEGEE. Comments on this clone: The antigen this receptor binds is unknown. No base quality values were provided; no much bigger clone lies one nucleotide off.

Library method: the immunoSEQ multiplex PCR assay. The multiplex PCR relied on a mix of 60 forward primers for TCR Vbeta segments and 13 reverse primers for TCR Jbeta segments. A multiplex PCR assay on genomic DNA amplified the CDR3 region of rearranged TCR beta genes. Amplified TCR beta libraries were sequenced as 87-base-pair reads on the Illumina HiSeq System. Under the source paper's analysis protocol: A later analysis counted about 76 million unique TCR beta chains across the 550 to 700 repertoires, and roughly 10 million of these chains were shared by at least two donors. Raw reads were error-corrected and collapsed into unique sequences with a nearest-neighbor algorithm that merged closely related sequences to remove PCR and sequencing errors. Alignment of CDR3 sequences to IMGT reference sequences was used to assign V, D and J gene segments. For a sequence to be retained, at least a six-nucleotide match to both a V gene segment and a J gene segment was required. A rearrangement was called productive if the CDR3 had no stop codons and remained in frame with V and J, and every other rearrangement was called non-productive. Following IMGT convention, CDR3 was defined as the stretch from the second conserved V-encoded cysteine up to the conserved J-encoded phenylalanine. Sequences without an unambiguous match to a single V gene segment were excluded from the earlier analysis of 587 of the donors. In an earlier analysis of 587 of the donors, a V segment was called functional when productive rearrangements were above 56.7%, and segregating when the standard deviation between donors exceeded 5%. To diagnose cytomegalovirus status from the catalog of TCR beta chain sequences, a statistical classification framework was built. V and J gene assignment, in a later analysis, came from comparing TCR nucleotide sequences with IMGT/GENE-DB human TR gene sequences. The TCRdist pipeline was used in a later analysis to assign CDR3 sequences and most-parsimonious VDJ recombination scenarios. In a later analysis, each TCR beta chain was defined by its CDR3 amino acid sequence together with its V-gene family, and reads without a unique V-gene family were excluded. A later analysis removed 592 highly shared, low-generation-probability nucleotide sequences to deal with suspected cross-contamination and a sequencing artifact. In a later analysis, a clonal expansion index was calculated for each public chain from normalized within-repertoire ranks of inferred template counts. Generation probabilities in a later analysis came from a VDJ recombination model fitted to out-of-frame rearrangements, and those results were checked against IGoR. In a later analysis, TCR-TCR, TCR-HLA and TCR-CMV co-occurrence was scored with hypergeometric tests, and a repertoire-size bias correction was applied to TCR pairs. In a later analysis, false discovery rates were estimated by permuting HLA or CMV assignments 20 times. A later analysis grouped co-occurring TCRs with DBSCAN, adding TCRdist sequence similarity when clustering within HLA-allele-positive subsets. Repertoires with fewer than 30,000 or more than 120,000 public chains were left out of co-occurrence clustering, as were five repertoires with anomalous nucleotide sharing. Drawn from immuneACCESS, this table holds only the in-frame rearrangements with V and J called that TCRdb kept. Clones are partly lost; checked studies trace under half to an unresolved V gene and leave the rest unexplained. The DNA gave D and trimming, while V, J and clone size come from that table. Recorded for this sample are some 150,000 clones; under 85% of them occurred a single time. Jointly, the top ten make up around 2.3% of the sample.

In total, roughly 670 healthy bone marrow donors made up the cohort. At the time of sampling, every cohort member was nominally healthy, though immune exposures that went unrecorded were likely present. Of the roughly 670 cohort members, just under 300 had a positive CMV serostatus and about 360 had a negative one, while no CMV serostatus was recorded for the donor. Each donor provided a peripheral blood sample, and peripheral blood mononuclear cells were used for TCR beta sequencing. The Qiagen DNeasy Blood Extraction Kit was used to extract genomic DNA from the blood cell samples. The chain couples TRBV5-8 to TRBJ1-5; TRBD1 agrees with 12 junctional bases. Specimen: PBMCs. The TCR was taken from a human donor in good health. Read as DNA, the sequence is TGTGCCAGCAGCCCCGGGGACAGGGGGCGAGGGCAGCCCCAGCATTTT. Its product reads: CASSPGDRGRGQPQHF.